The clone carrying this TCR beta chain was found many times. Treg sorting used a CD4+CD25+CD127-/low gate. Semi-nested PCR with Nested Universal Primer A followed constant-region reverse priming of full-length variable regions. TCRdb ran MiXCR on the 5' RACE reads and lists one entry per CDR3 protein. The data show 30,000 or so distinct CDR3 sequences, 27% seen once. The sample was tumor-infiltrating Tregs sorted from the breast tumor. This TCR derives from a female donor with breast cancer.

The CDR3 DNA is TGTGCCAGCAGCAATCGACTAGCGGGACATGAGCAGTTCTTC. This gives the protein CASSNRLAGHEQFF. This rearrangement joins TRBV27 to TRBJ2-1; TRBD2 matches at 11 bases. In germline, CDR1 is MNHEY, CDR2 SMNVEV (reference sequence). Trimming removed 6 bases from V and 8 bases from J; junction bases left unmatched: 6. The CDR3 spans 14 residues.